Below, one TCR beta chain is given with its context. The data belong to a study of T cells in Graves' hyperthyroidism and ophthalmopathy. Per germline, CDR1 GTSNPN and CDR2 SVGIG (reference sequence). The CDR3 extends over 13 amino acids. V lost 3 bases and J lost 3, with 11 bases in between. The source material, RNA transcripts, was used to amplify TCR beta CDR3 regions. The TCR CDR3 first-round RT-PCR relied on the HTBI primer set. Each CDR3 protein is one row after TCRdb ran MiXCR on the multiplex PCR reads. The repertoire holds about 480,000 distinct CDR3 sequences, with 20% to 25% as singletons. This chain uses TRBV30 with TRBJ1-2, with a possible D match to TRBD1 (5 bases). Sequenced sample: blood. The origin of this receptor is a woman aged 65 to 85 with Graves' ophthalmopathy. The CDR3 sequence: CAWSQGLHYGYTF. The CDR3 coding sequence is TGTGCCTGGAGCCAGGGACTGCACTATGGCTACACCTTC.